The 31 T cell receptor beta chains listed next were all sequenced from one sample in a study of blood T cell repertoires in COVID-19. Generated by immunoSEQ multiplex PCR, the TCRdb table keeps only in-frame clones and is missing some. The table has roughly 100,000 clones, 84% seen once. The sequenced sample was peripheral blood. The source of these receptors is a human donor in a cohort sampled during active COVID-19.

This clone was found a few times. The genes are TRBV7-9 and TRBJ1-6; no clear D gene. Germline values: CDR1 SEHNR, CDR2 FQNEAQ (reference sequence). The CDR3 spans 16 residues. Trimming removed 5 bases at V and 8 bases at J, with 19 bases between. The CDR3 sequence is CASSQALGAQDSPLHF. The DNA for the CDR3 is TGTGCCAGCAGCCAGGCGCTTGGTGCCCAAGATTCACCCCTCCACTTT.

This chain connects TRBV18 to TRBJ1-3; D remains ambiguous. The V gene lost 3 bases and the J gene lost 0 bases, with 9 bases spanning the gap. This CDR3 spans 15 amino acids. Germline loops: CDR1 KGHSH, CDR2 LQKENI. The CDR3 DNA sequence: TGTGCCAGCTCACCCCAAACGGGCTCTGGAAACACCATATATTTT. It yields the protein CASSPQTGSGNTIYF.

The CDR3 protein is CASSWTSGGLSTDTQYF. For the CDR3, the DNA is TGTGCCAGCAGCTGGACTAGCGGGGGCCTTAGCACAGATACGCAGTATTTT. The chain uses TRBV11-3 and TRBJ2-3; 13 bases are shared with TRBD2. Germline-derived CDR1 and CDR2 are SGHNT and YENEEA. V was pared by 4 bases and J by 0 bases, with 4 bases of the junction left unmatched. The CDR3 covers 17 residues.

V gene TRBV2 combines with J gene TRBJ2-7; no reliable D call. The germline CDR1 and CDR2 sequences are SNHLY and FYNNEI. Trimming shortened V by 8 bases and J by 3 bases, and 17 bases separated the two germline ends. CDR3 length: 14 amino acids. DNA for the CDR3: TGTGCCAGCTCGACACCCCACTCGGACTACGAGCAGTACTTC. Translated: CASSTPHSDYEQYF. The variable domain in full, with the rest retrieved from reference TRBV2 and TRBJ2-7, is EPEVTQTPSHQVTQMGQEVILRCVPISNHLYFYWYRQILGQKVEFLVSFYNNEISEKSEIFDDQFSVERPDGSNFTLKIRSTKLEDSAMYFCASSTPHSDYEQYFGPGTRLTVT.

This chain joins TRBV4-3 and TRBJ2-3; a possible D gene is TRBD2 (7 bases). The CDR3 extends over 18 amino acids. The germline V gene has CDR1 LGHNA and CDR2 YSLEER. V was cut by 3 bases and J by 3 bases, with 22 bases left in between. As DNA, the CDR3 is TGCGCCAGCAGCCAGGCCCCCCGGGGGGCTCTCGGAACAGATACGCAGTATTTT. Translation: CASSQAPRGALGTDTQYF.

The table lists this clone with a few counts. V gene TRBV11-3 combines with J gene TRBJ1-1, with 7 bases lining up with TRBD1. The CDR3 sequence is 12 residues long. CDR1 SGHNT and CDR2 YENEEA come from the germline V gene. With V trimmed by 8 bases and J by 4 bases, 4 bases remained unmatched. The chain's CDR3 is CASQDRVTEAFF. DNA of the CDR3: TGTGCCAGCCAAGACAGGGTCACTGAAGCTTTCTTT.

J is TRBJ2-3 and V is TRBV28, with 12 bases aligning to TRBD2. This CDR3 spans 17 amino acids. The germline V gene has CDR1 MDHEN and CDR2 SYDVKM. V was clipped by 4 bases and J by 4 bases; unmatched bases: 9. CDR3 sequence: CASSSLGLAGLADTQYF. Written as DNA, the CDR3 is TGTGCCAGCAGTTCCTTAGGACTAGCGGGGTTGGCAGATACGCAGTATTTT.

The chain couples TRBV30 to TRBJ2-2; D not certain. This CDR3 is built from 14 residues. Germline lookup yields CDR1 GTSNPN and CDR2 SVGIG (reference sequence). Trimming removed 3 bases at V and 0 bases at J, with 8 bases between. DNA for the CDR3: TGTGCCTGGAGACTTTCCGCGAACACCGGGGAGCTGTTTTTT. It translates to CAWRLSANTGELFF.

V is TRBV7-4 and J is TRBJ1-4; a weak D match, TRBD1 (5 bases). V shed 1 base and J shed 0 bases, with 18 bases lying between them. CDR3 length equals 19 residues. CDR1 is SGHVT, CDR2 SQSDAQ, per germline. CDR3 residues: CASSLGYRGRIATNEKLFF. In DNA, the CDR3 is TGTGCCAGCAGCTTAGGTTATAGGGGCAGGATAGCAACTAATGAAAAACTGTTTTTT.

The V call is TRBV18, the J call TRBJ1-5; TRBD1 aligns across 8 bases. The CDR3 has 15 amino acids. Germline values: CDR1 KGHSH, CDR2 LQKENI. Trimming at V came to 0 bases and at J to 6 bases, leaving 4 bases not matched to a gene. The chain's CDR3 is CASSPPKDRVQPQHF. CDR3 in DNA: TGTGCCAGCTCACCACCCAAGGACAGGGTTCAGCCCCAGCATTTT.

The CDR3 is CASSLRAGLDRVGNNEQFF. CDR3 in DNA: TGTGCCAGCAGTTTGAGAGCCGGCCTGGACAGGGTGGGAAACAATGAGCAGTTCTTC. V is TRBV28 and J is TRBJ2-1, with 8 bases matching TRBD1. CDR1 is MDHEN, CDR2 SYDVKM, per germline. V shed 3 bases and J 5 bases; nucleotides not matched to a gene: 18. The CDR3 extends over 19 amino acids.

This chain uses TRBV7-9 with TRBJ1-6, with D possibly matching TRBD1 (6 bases). The V gene lost 3 bases and the J gene lost 9 bases, with 9 bases spanning the gap. The germline gives CDR1 SEHNR, CDR2 FQNEAQ (reference sequence). The CDR3 extends over 13 amino acids. The CDR3, as DNA: TGTGCCAGCAGCTTGACAGGACCTTCACCCCTCCACTTT. It codes for CASSLTGPSPLHF.

This chain links TRBV7-2 with TRBJ1-2; D gene ambiguous. V was shortened by 3 bases and J by 8 bases, with 25 bases between the two germline ends. The CDR3 contains 17 residues. Germline V gene sequence: CDR1 SGHTA, CDR2 FQGNSA. CDR3 sequence: CASSFGAGGLSGEGYTF. In nucleotides, the CDR3 is TGTGCCAGCAGCTTCGGAGCAGGAGGACTGTCGGGAGAAGGCTACACCTTC. Combining the CDR3 with reference TRBV7-2 and TRBJ1-2 gives the whole variable domain GAGVSQSPSNKVTEKGKDVELRCDPISGHTALYWYRQSLGQGLEFLIYFQGNSAPDKSGLPSDRFSAERTGGSVSTLTIQRTQQEDSAVYLCASSFGAGGLSGEGYTFGSGTRLTVV.

The chain couples TRBV2 to TRBJ2-3; no firm D call. Germline CDR1 is SNHLY and CDR2 is FYNNEI. CDR3 size: 12 residues. V shed 3 bases and J shed 4 bases, with 5 bases lying between them. The CDR3: CASSERSDTQYF. The CDR3 region has the DNA TGTGCCAGCAGTGAGAGGTCAGATACGCAGTATTTT.

V usage is TRBV7-8 and J usage is TRBJ1-1; the match to TRBD1 covers 7 bases. The germline V gene has CDR1 SGHVS and CDR2 FQNEAQ. The J segment lost 3 bases and the V segment lost 0 bases, leaving 4 bases of the junction unmatched. This CDR3 has 15 amino acids. The CDR3 DNA is TGTGCCAGCAGCTTAGCGAGGGGGCCGTACACTGAAGCTTTCTTT. Translation gives CASSLARGPYTEAFF.

J is TRBJ1-1 and V is TRBV2, with 7 positions matching TRBD1. The CDR3 totals 14 residues. CDR1 is SNHLY and CDR2 is FYNNEI in the germline V gene. J gave up 4 bases and V 6 bases, and 8 bases lay outside the gene matches. The CDR3 sequence is CASRENPGGTEAFF. CDR3 in DNA: TGTGCCAGCAGGGAGAATCCAGGGGGCACTGAAGCTTTCTTT.

J is TRBJ2-1 and V is TRBV7-6; 11 bases line up with TRBD2. From germline, CDR1 is SGHVS and CDR2 FNYEAQ. V lost 2 bases to trimming and J lost 8 bases; unmatched junction nucleotides: 5. CDR3 length: 15 residues. This CDR3 reads CASSLSSGGAYEQFF. The CDR3 nucleotides are TGTGCCAGCAGCTTAAGTAGCGGGGGGGCGTATGAGCAGTTCTTC.

V usage is TRBV27 and J usage is TRBJ2-1, with 13 bases fitting TRBD2. Germline trimming cut 5 bases from V and 4 bases from J; bases unmatched to any gene: 8. The germline V gene has CDR1 MNHEY and CDR2 SMNVEV (reference sequence). This CDR3 spans 17 amino acids. CDR3 DNA: TGTGCCAGCAGTCCCCGGACTAGCGGGAGAAAATACAATGAGCAGTTCTTC. Its protein is CASSPRTSGRKYNEQFF.

The chain recombines TRBV28 with TRBJ1-4; tentatively, D is TRBD1 (5 bases). V was clipped by 4 bases and J by 4 bases, with 16 bases between them. The germline gives CDR1 MDHEN, CDR2 SYDVKM. The CDR3 runs 16 residues. The CDR3: CASSSRRVQVNEKLFF. Written as DNA, the CDR3 is TGTGCCAGCAGTTCCCGGCGCGTACAGGTTAATGAAAAACTGTTTTTT.

This clone was observed a single time. This chain uses TRBV18 with TRBJ1-1; the D gene is possibly TRBD1 (5 bases). Germline assignment: CDR1 KGHSH and CDR2 LQKENI. V was trimmed by 2 bases and J by 8 bases, leaving 15 bases between them. The CDR3 runs 14 residues. The CDR3 region is CASSPTWSAGEAFF. The CDR3, as DNA: TGTGCCAGCTCACCAACATGGTCGGCAGGGGAAGCTTTCTTT. Using reference TRBV18 and TRBJ1-1 for the parts outside the CDR3, the full variable domain is NAGVMQNPRHLVRRRGQEARLRCSPMKGHSHVYWYRQLPEEGLKFMVYLQKENIIDESGMPKERFSAEFPKEGPSILRIQQVVRGDSAAYFCASSPTWSAGEAFFGQGTRLTVV.

This chain links TRBV4-3 with TRBJ1-2; D call uncertain. V lost 4 bases, J lost 8 bases, and 17 bases lay in between. Germline V lookup: CDR1 LGHNA, CDR2 YSLEER. The CDR3 is 14 amino acids. The CDR3 region has the DNA TGCGCCAGCAGCCCTTCCGACATGTGGTACGGCTACACCTTC. This gives the protein CASSPSDMWYGYTF.

This clone was detected only once. The V and J genes are TRBV5-6 and TRBJ1-1; D is possibly TRBD1 (5 bases). Trimming removed 3 bases at V and 4 bases at J, with 13 bases between. This CDR3 is built from 14 residues. Germline CDR1 reads SGHDT; CDR2 reads YYEEEE. The CDR3 sequence is CASSWDWLSTEAFF. CDR3 nucleotides: TGTGCCAGCAGCTGGGACTGGTTGAGCACTGAAGCTTTCTTT.

The chain joins TRBV28 to TRBJ1-3; 7 bases map to TRBD1. The CDR3 length is 15 residues. From germline, CDR1 is MDHEN and CDR2 SYDVKM. The junction had 12 bases not matched to a gene; V was cut back by 8 bases and J by 5 bases. CDR3 amino acids: CASSDRGGQRNTIYF. The CDR3 DNA is TGTGCCAGCTCCGATCGAGGGGGCCAAAGAAACACCATATATTTT.

The V and J genes are TRBV3-1 (or the pseudogene TRBV3-2) and TRBJ2-3; 15 nucleotides line up with TRBD2. This CDR3 region has 14 residues. V shed 8 bases, J shed 3 bases, and the junction held 0 bases outside the gene matches. Germline CDR1 LGHDT, CDR2 YNNKEL (reference sequence). CDR3 DNA: TGTGCCAGCGGGACTAGCGGGGGGACAGATACGCAGTATTTT. Translation gives CASGTSGGTDTQYF.

The chain employs TRBV27 and TRBJ2-2; D perhaps matches TRBD2 (6 bases). The CDR3 sequence is 15 residues long. The germline V gene encodes CDR1 MNHEY and CDR2 SMNVEV (reference sequence). The ends were cut back, 6 bases at V and 6 bases at J, with 17 bases in the middle. The CDR3 region has the DNA TGTGCCAGCAGGCCGGGACTCTGGGTCTCCGGGGAGCTGTTTTTT. It translates to CASRPGLWVSGELFF.

The V call is TRBV5-1, the J call TRBJ1-5, with D possibly matching TRBD1 (5 bases). The CDR3 loop spans 14 amino acids. Germline V CDR1 and CDR2: SGHRS, YFSETQ. The V end lost 0 bases, the J end lost 8 bases, and 12 bases lay between the germline ends. The DNA of the CDR3 is TGCGCCAGCAGCTTGGGGGGCTATGAGGAGCCCCAGCATTTT. Encoded protein: CASSLGGYEEPQHF.

The chain couples TRBV3-1 (or the pseudogene TRBV3-2) to TRBJ2-5; TRBD2 matches at 11 bases. Germline lookup yields CDR1 LGHDT and CDR2 YNNKEL (reference sequence). The CDR3 sequence is 15 residues long. V lost 4 bases, J lost 2 bases, and 3 bases stayed unmatched. The CDR3 sequence is CASSRTSGGQETQYF. The CDR3 nucleotides are TGTGCCAGCAGCCGTACTAGCGGGGGTCAAGAGACCCAGTACTTC.

The chain has TRBV18 and TRBJ1-3; TRBD1 might be the D (6 bases). V lost 3 bases to trimming and J lost 0 bases, with 15 bases between them. The CDR3 has 17 amino acids. Germline loops: CDR1 KGHSH, CDR2 LQKENI. CDR3 DNA: TGTGCCAGCTCACCTATTATCGACAGGAACTCTGGAAACACCATATATTTT. Its translation: CASSPIIDRNSGNTIYF.

The chain recombines TRBV6-5 with TRBJ1-5; D gene unclear. Germline CDR1 and CDR2: MNHEY and SVGAGI. The V end lost 6 bases, the J end lost 0 bases, and 9 bases lay between the germline ends. This CDR3 region has 14 residues. Here the CDR3 reads CASSSQHSNQPQHF. The CDR3 coding sequence is TGTGCCAGCAGCTCTCAACATAGCAATCAGCCCCAGCATTTT.

The chain uses TRBV6-5 and TRBJ2-7, with D possibly matching TRBD1 (5 bases). The CDR3 runs 14 residues. CDR1 is MNHEY and CDR2 is SVGAGI in the germline V gene. The V and J ends lost 8 bases and 1 base respectively, with 15 bases between them. CDR3 residues: CASLSGRASYEQYF. The CDR3 nucleotides are TGTGCCAGCCTCTCGGGCAGGGCATCCTACGAGCAGTACTTC.

The chain combines TRBV5-1 with TRBJ2-5; 8 bases fit TRBD2. With V trimmed by 4 bases and J by 0 bases, 5 bases remained unmatched. Germline CDR1 SGHRS, CDR2 YFSETQ. This CDR3 comprises 15 residues. The CDR3 loop reads CASSLTSVYQETQYF. The CDR3 DNA sequence: TGCGCCAGCAGCCTGACTAGCGTGTACCAAGAGACCCAGTACTTC.